This T cell receptor (beta chain) was captured by sequencing in a study of T-cell memory formation after mild COVID-19. Study as a whole: TCR clustering was largely donor specific. General study points: Researchers report contracting CD4+ clones mostly in CM and EM, with CD8+ clones in EMRA. Pre-infection memory held some responding clones, suggesting pre-existing cross-reactive T cells responded.

Constant-segment primers served in 5'RACE that generated TCR alpha and TCR beta cDNA libraries bearing sample barcodes and UMIs. Via MiXCR, TCRdb re-called the 5' RACE reads, giving one row per CDR3 protein. Of 350,000 to 400,000 distinct CDR3 sequences in the sample, roughly 21% were seen once. V was clipped by 7 bases and J by 2 bases, with 12 bases between them. This CDR3 has 13 residues. Germline assignment: CDR1 MNHEY and CDR2 SVGEGT. This clonotype appeared a few times. As yet, its antigen is unknown. The rearrangement uses TRBV6-2 or TRBV6-3 and TRBJ2-7; D perhaps matches TRBD2 (6 bases). Sequencing input: PBMCs or a T cell subset sorted from them (not recorded which). The sequence was collected from an adult woman who had mild COVID-19 (a few samples of this study predate the infection). Cell type and time point are not known. CDR3 DNA: TGTGCCAGCACCCCGGGAGCTCCCTACGAGCAGTACTTC. It yields the protein CASTPGAPYEQYF.